Shown below are 26 T cell receptor beta chains from a single sample sequenced in a study of blood T cell repertoires in COVID-19. Sequencing was performed with immunoSEQ multiplex PCR; in TCRdb, only in-frame clones are kept and a portion is missing. The sample has approximately 240,000 clones, 75% to 85% seen once. The sequenced material came from peripheral blood. The receptors shown here come from a human donor in a cohort sampled during active COVID-19.

The V call is TRBV19, the J call TRBJ1-5, with D perhaps matching TRBD1 (5 bases). The length of the CDR3 is 18 residues. Germline V CDR1 and CDR2: LNHDA, SQIVND (reference sequence). Trimming left V 6 bases short and J 5 bases short, with 26 bases between. The CDR3 reads CASSNYFSGTGTYQPQHF. CDR3 bases: TGTGCCAGTAGCAACTATTTTTCCGGGACCGGGACTTATCAGCCCCAGCATTTT.

In this sample, this clone turned up once. Other DNA sequences in this specimen translate into the identical CDR3. The chain has TRBV6-5 and TRBJ1-1; D is perhaps TRBD1 (5 bases). Per germline, CDR1 MNHEY and CDR2 SVGAGI. CDR3 length: 13 residues. V lost 6 bases and J lost 0, with 8 bases in between. CDR3 loop: CASRVTVNTEAFF. In nucleotides, the CDR3 is TGTGCCAGCAGAGTGACAGTGAACACTGAAGCTTTCTTT.

This chain joins TRBV3-1 (or the pseudogene TRBV3-2) and TRBJ2-5; 8 bases align to TRBD2. V lost 2 bases to trimming and J lost 5 bases; unmatched junction nucleotides: 10. Germline values: CDR1 LGHDT, CDR2 YNNKEL (reference sequence). This CDR3 is 16 amino acids long. The CDR3 DNA follows: TGTGCCAGCAGCCAAAACCCGGGACTAGGGTCGGAGACCCAGTACTTC. Its translation: CASSQNPGLGSETQYF.

The genes are TRBV4-2 and TRBJ2-7, with 11 bases identical to TRBD2. This CDR3 comprises 18 residues. Germline CDR1 LGHNA, CDR2 YNFKEQ. The V and J ends lost 0 bases and 3 bases, in that order; junction bases with no gene match: 10. The chain's CDR3 is CASSQDSSGRAGGYEQYF. The CDR3 nucleotides read TGTGCCAGCAGCCAAGATAGTAGCGGGAGGGCGGGGGGCTACGAGCAGTACTTC.

This clone has a count of ten or more. The chain combines TRBV11-2 with TRBJ2-3, with TRBD2 identical over 10 bases. This CDR3 has 16 amino acids. The V gene end was trimmed by 1 base and the J gene end by 2 bases; junction bases not matched to a gene: 3. Germline V CDR1 and CDR2: SGHAT, FQNNGV. The CDR3 here is CASSLGAGGYTDTQYF. For the CDR3, the DNA is TGTGCCAGCAGCTTAGGAGCGGGGGGGTACACAGATACGCAGTATTTT.

In nucleotides, the CDR3 is TGTGCCAGCTCACCCCGGGTCGGGGGCACTGAAGCTTTCTTT. Translating it yields CASSPRVGGTEAFF. V is TRBV18 and J is TRBJ1-1; tentatively, D is TRBD1 (5 bases). V was shortened by 3 bases and J by 4 bases, with 12 bases between the two germline ends. The CDR3 runs 14 residues. The germline V gene encodes CDR1 KGHSH and CDR2 LQKENI.

This clone has more than one count but fewer than ten. V gene TRBV12-3 or TRBV12-4 combines with J gene TRBJ1-2; D is possibly TRBD1 (5 bases). The CDR3 loop spans 13 amino acids. With 2 bases removed from V and 7 bases from J, the gap between germline ends came to 11 bases. In DNA form, the CDR3 reads TGTGCCAGCAGTTTATCGACAGTTGCTGGCTACACCTTC. Protein product: CASSLSTVAGYTF.

Only a few counts were recorded for this clone. The chain combines TRBV6-6 with TRBJ2-7; perhaps TRBD2 as D (5 bases). The CDR3 covers 13 residues. Germline V lookup: CDR1 MNHNY, CDR2 SVGAGI (reference sequence). Trimming shortened V by 4 bases and J by 9 bases, and 16 bases separated the two germline ends. The CDR3 DNA is TGTGCCAGCAGTTTTCGAGCGGAGCTCAGGCAGTACTTC. Residues: CASSFRAELRQYF.

The V gene is TRBV6-1, the J gene TRBJ2-5; tentatively, D is TRBD2 (6 bases). This CDR3 comprises 15 residues. The germline gives CDR1 MNHNS, CDR2 SASEGT. The V gene lost 3 bases and the J gene lost 5 bases, with 16 bases spanning the gap. The DNA of the CDR3 is TGTGCCAGCAGTGATACCAGCGGGTTTGAGGAGACCCAGTACTTC. The encoded protein is CASSDTSGFEETQYF.

V and J are TRBV29-1 and TRBJ1-5; no clear D gene. CDR1 SQVTM and CDR2 ANQGSEA come from the germline V gene. The CDR3 consists of 14 residues. V gave up 2 bases and J gave up 6 bases, with 14 bases separating them. CDR3 nucleotide sequence: TGCAGCGTTGAAATCACTGCTGGAGGTCAGCCCCAGCATTTT. Its protein product is CSVEITAGGQPQHF.

The chain combines TRBV5-1 with TRBJ2-5, with TRBD2 matching 12 bases. V was clipped by 0 bases and J by 5 bases; unmatched bases: 5. Germline loops: CDR1 SGHRS, CDR2 YFSETQ. This CDR3 is built from 16 residues. The DNA of the CDR3 is TGCGCCAGCAGCTTGGATCTAGCGGGAGGGCCGGAGACCCAGTACTTC. The encoded protein is CASSLDLAGGPETQYF.

The genes are TRBV10-1 and TRBJ2-7; a possible D gene is TRBD1 (6 bases). CDR3 length: 13 residues. V dropped 0 bases and J dropped 7 bases, with 10 bases sitting between them. In germline, CDR1 is WNHNN, CDR2 SYGVQD (reference sequence). CDR3 amino acids: CASSESGAGEQYF. Here the CDR3 DNA reads TGCGCCAGCAGTGAGTCGGGGGCCGGAGAGCAGTACTTC.

This chain joins TRBV19 and TRBJ2-1; D is uncertain. The CDR3 contains 14 residues. Trimming left V 7 bases short and J 4 bases short, with 14 bases between. Germline V gives CDR1 LNHDA, CDR2 SQIVND (reference sequence). CDR3 sequence (DNA): TGTGCCAGTAAAGCTGGAGCGCAGTACAATGAGCAGTTCTTC. Amino acid sequence: CASKAGAQYNEQFF.

The chain joins TRBV5-1 to TRBJ1-3, with 7 bases that match TRBD1. Per the germline V gene, CDR1 is SGHRS and CDR2 is YFSETQ. The CDR3 sequence is 18 residues long. With 0 bases clipped from V and 0 bases from J, the junction kept 9 bases outside the gene matches. CDR3 amino acids: CASSLEALDRFSGNTIYF. CDR3 nucleotides: TGCGCCAGCAGCTTGGAAGCCCTGGACAGGTTCTCTGGAAACACCATATATTTT.

This clone occurred once. The chain has TRBV5-4 and TRBJ1-1, with D unclear. The CDR3 sequence is 14 residues long. The germline V gene has CDR1 SGHNT and CDR2 YYREEE (reference sequence). The V end lost 4 bases, the J end lost 6 bases, and 16 bases lay between the germline ends. Here the CDR3 reads CASSAVLGGSEAFF. CDR3 DNA sequence: TGTGCCAGCAGCGCTGTCCTTGGTGGCTCTGAAGCTTTCTTT.

The rearrangement uses TRBV7-8 and TRBJ2-1; 11 bases map to TRBD1. The CDR3 is 14 amino acids. Trimming removed 9 bases from V and 9 bases from J; junction bases left unmatched: 10. The germline V gene has CDR1 SGHVS and CDR2 FQNEAQ. The CDR3 here is CASKPGTGGPEQFF. The CDR3 region has the DNA TGTGCCAGTAAACCCGGGACAGGGGGTCCTGAGCAGTTCTTC.

This rearrangement joins TRBV6-4 to TRBJ1-6; D unresolved. In germline, CDR1 is MRHNA, CDR2 SNTAGT. CDR3 size: 15 residues. The V end was cut by 7 bases, the J end by 0 bases, with 10 bases between. The CDR3 region is CASTPGSSYNSPLHF. CDR3 bases: TGTGCCAGCACCCCGGGGAGCTCCTATAATTCACCCCTCCACTTT.

The chain joins TRBV20-1 to TRBJ2-1; D is unclear. V lost 6 bases to trimming and J lost 8 bases, with 11 bases between them. The CDR3 spans 11 residues. From germline, CDR1 is DFQATT and CDR2 SNEGSKA (reference sequence). CDR3 sequence reads: CSARRLDEQFF. CDR3 DNA sequence: TGCAGTGCCCGCAGGCTGGATGAGCAGTTCTTC.

The V call is TRBV7-9, the J call TRBJ1-5; 9 bases fit TRBD1. CDR3 length equals 15 residues. Germline V gene sequence: CDR1 SEHNR, CDR2 FQNEAQ (reference sequence). The trim removed 5 bases at V and 1 base at J, leaving 3 bases unmatched. The CDR3 sequence is CASSDGQGSNQPQHF. The CDR3 nucleotides read TGTGCCAGCAGCGACGGACAGGGGAGCAATCAGCCCCAGCATTTT.

This chain joins TRBV10-3 and TRBJ2-2; maybe TRBD1 (5 bases). This CDR3 contains 15 residues. Per the germline V gene, CDR1 is ENHRY and CDR2 is SYGVKD. Trimming removed 0 bases from V and 5 bases from J, with 10 bases in between. The CDR3 DNA reads TGTGCCATCAGTGAGTCTAACAGGAGAACCGGGGAGCTGTTTTTT. Translating gives CAISESNRRTGELFF.

The chain employs TRBV5-4 and TRBJ1-3; TRBD1 might be the D (5 bases). Trimming shortened V by 7 bases and J by 0 bases, and 8 bases separated the two germline ends. Looked up from germline, CDR1 is SGHNT and CDR2 is YYREEE (reference sequence). The CDR3 is 13 residues long. Here the CDR3 reads CASRQPSGNTIYF. DNA of the CDR3: TGTGCCAGCCGACAGCCCTCTGGAAACACCATATATTTT.

This clone was seen more than once but under ten times. The chain carries TRBV5-8 and TRBJ1-5; 7 nucleotides agree with TRBD1. The CDR3 covers 17 residues. V trimming: 4 bases; J trimming: 0 bases; junction bases outside the gene matches: 10. Looked up from germline, CDR1 is SGHTS and CDR2 is YDEGEE. The CDR3 loop is CASSSGQDSYSNQPQHF. CDR3 DNA sequence: TGTGCCAGCAGCAGTGGACAGGACTCATATAGCAATCAGCCCCAGCATTTT.

The DNA of the CDR3 is TGTGCCAGTAGTCCCAGGACAGGGGGATCATGGACAGATACGCAGTATTTT. Its protein product is CASSPRTGGSWTDTQYF. The V gene is TRBV19, the J gene TRBJ2-3; 10 nucleotides line up with TRBD1. The CDR3 has 17 amino acids. Germline-derived CDR1 and CDR2 are LNHDA and SQIVND (reference sequence). Losses at the gene ends were 5 bases for V and 3 bases for J; bases not matched to a gene: 11.

This clone was counted only a few times. The V and J genes are TRBV5-4 and TRBJ2-7; D is unresolved. This CDR3 is built from 13 residues. Trimming removed 1 base at V and 2 bases at J, with 7 bases between. CDR1 SGHNT and CDR2 YYREEE come from the germline V gene (reference sequence). CDR3 coding DNA: TGTGCCAGCAGCTTGCAGTCAGCCTACGAGCAGTACTTC. This translates into CASSLQSAYEQYF.

In nucleotides, the CDR3 is TGTGCCAGCAGCCAAGCAGTAAACAGGGAAGGTGAAAAACTGTTTTTT. It translates to CASSQAVNREGEKLFF. This chain joins TRBV3-1 (or the pseudogene TRBV3-2) and TRBJ1-4; weak D call: TRBD1 (6 bases). Trimming stripped 1 base from V and 7 bases from J, with 16 bases between. The CDR3 totals 16 residues. The germline V gene encodes CDR1 LGHDT and CDR2 YNNKEL (reference sequence).

This chain uses TRBV27 with TRBJ1-5, with D possibly being TRBD1 (5 bases). This CDR3 is 15 amino acids long. The ends were cut back, 4 bases at V and 0 bases at J, with 10 bases in the middle. Germline CDR1 MNHEY, CDR2 SMNVEV (reference sequence). CDR3 protein: CASSSTDSSNQPQHF. For the CDR3, the DNA is TGTGCCAGCAGTTCGACCGACAGTAGCAATCAGCCCCAGCATTTT.